This TCR beta chain was captured in a study of cytomegalovirus exposure and HLA in healthy donors. The CDR3 runs to 15 residues. Germline lookup yields CDR1 MNHEY and CDR2 SVGAGI. V lost 6 bases to trimming and J lost 3 bases, with 14 bases between them. The PCR made use of 60 Vbeta and 13 Jbeta primers. The data were produced by immunoSEQ multiplex PCR, yet TCRdb's version contains in-frame clones alone and is incomplete. Seen here are around 120,000 clones, roughly 79% observed once, and the top ten hold around 0.7%. Material: PBMCs. V usage is TRBV6-5 and J usage is TRBJ1-4; tentative D call: TRBD1 (6 bases). This clonotype was obtained from a man aged 18-30 years in good health and CMV-seronegative. The CDR3 DNA follows: TGTGCCAGCAGCCTAACCACAGGGTCTAATGAAAAACTGTTTTTT. Protein sequence: CASSLTTGSNEKLFF.